What follows are 22 T cell receptor beta chains derived from one specimen sequenced in a study of metastatic and nonmetastatic thyroid tumors. Patients underwent thyroid surgery, and none had received any treatment before it. TCRdb recomputed clones from the PCR reads via MiXCR. The sample lists about 27,000 clones, roughly 24% seen once, with less than 7.5% in the top ten. Sequenced input: blood. These receptors were taken from a female donor with papillary thyroid cancer or a benign thyroid nodule (not recorded which). Some clones in this sample may be carry-over from other donors' samples.

The chain has TRBV20-1 and TRBJ2-1, with 8 bases identical to TRBD2. The germline CDR1 and CDR2 sequences are DFQATT and SNEGSKA (reference sequence). Trimming took 5 bases from V and 9 from J; bases not matched to a gene: 9. CDR3 length equals 13 residues. This CDR3 is CSAGGTSYAEQFF. CDR3 nucleotides: TGCAGTGCTGGAGGGACTAGTTACGCTGAGCAGTTCTTC.

V usage is TRBV19 and J usage is TRBJ2-2; TRBD1 agrees at 9 bases. This CDR3 contains 16 residues. With 3 bases clipped from V and 5 bases from J, the junction kept 7 bases outside the gene matches. Germline lookup yields CDR1 LNHDA and CDR2 SQIVND (reference sequence). The CDR3 region is CASSMIGQGQTGELFF. The CDR3 DNA reads TGTGCCAGTAGTATGATAGGACAGGGGCAGACCGGGGAGCTGTTTTTT.

The J gene is TRBJ2-5, the V gene TRBV20-1; no definite D call. The CDR3 consists of 14 residues. Germline V CDR1 and CDR2: DFQATT, SNEGSKA (reference sequence). V lost 0 bases, J lost 0 bases, and 8 bases lay in between. CDR3 in DNA: TGCAGTGCTAGAGATTTGTGGTACCAAGAGACCCAGTACTTC. It is translated as CSARDLWYQETQYF.

This clone appeared a few times. In DNA, the CDR3 is TGTGCCAGCAGTTTGAATAGCGGGGGACAGGAGACCCAGTACTTC. This encodes CASSLNSGGQETQYF. This chain uses TRBV12-3 or TRBV12-4 with TRBJ2-5; 9 bases line up with TRBD2. V gave up 3 bases and J gave up 5 bases; unmatched junction bases: 7. The CDR3 loop spans 15 amino acids.

This clone is medium-sized. The CDR3 loop reads CASSLRTASNTEAFF. The DNA of the CDR3 is TGTGCCAGCAGTTTACGGACAGCTTCGAACACTGAAGCTTTCTTT. The chain recombines TRBV27 with TRBJ1-1; possible D gene TRBD1, 6 bases. CDR3 length: 15 residues. Germline V gives CDR1 MNHEY, CDR2 SMNVEV (reference sequence). Deletions cut 2 bases from V and 1 base from J, with 11 bases between.

The J gene is TRBJ2-7, the V gene TRBV13, with 11 nucleotides matching TRBD2. Trimming at V came to 7 bases and at J to 4 bases, leaving 12 bases not matched to a gene. Germline V CDR1 and CDR2: PRHDT, FYEKMQ (reference sequence). CDR3 length equals 16 residues. The CDR3 DNA sequence: TGTGCCAGCATCTTTAGGCCTAGCGGGAGGAATTACGAGCAGTACTTC. Amino acid sequence: CASIFRPSGRNYEQYF.

This clone was observed a few times. V gene TRBV6-1 combines with J gene TRBJ1-2; D unresolved. With 5 bases removed from V and 5 bases from J, the gap between germline ends came to 3 bases. The CDR3 runs to 10 residues. Per germline, CDR1 MNHNS and CDR2 SASEGT. DNA of the CDR3: TGTGCCAGCAGTACTTATGGCTACACCTTC. Protein sequence: CASSTYGYTF.

This clone is a singleton in its sample. This sequence joins TRBV20-1 and TRBJ2-7; D is uncertain. This CDR3 is 13 amino acids long. The germline V and J ends were trimmed by 6 bases and 6 bases, with 18 bases remaining between them. Germline assignment: CDR1 DFQATT and CDR2 SNEGSKA (reference sequence). In nucleotides, the CDR3 is TGCAGTGCAGCCTACGGAAGGGCCTCCGAGCAGTACTTC. Protein: CSAAYGRASEQYF.

This clone showed up many times. The chain recombines TRBV14 with TRBJ2-5; no firm D call. Germline CDR1 SGHDN, CDR2 FVKESK. Between the trimmed V and J ends, which lost 0 bases and 7 bases, there was a span of 12 bases. This CDR3 region has 14 residues. CDR3 sequence reads: CASSQDELLGTQYF. Here the CDR3 DNA reads TGTGCCAGCAGCCAAGATGAATTGTTGGGGACCCAGTACTTC. The full variable domain, with the rest looked up from reference TRBV14 and TRBJ2-5, is EAGVTQFPSHSVIEKGQTVTLRCDPISGHDNLYWYRRVMGKEIKFLLHFVKESKQDESGMPNNRFLAERTGGTYSTLKVQPAELEDSGVYFCASSQDELLGTQYFGPGTRLLVL.

This clone was observed once. An end of the junction does not agree with germline; a read error may underlie this. The chain couples TRBV11-2 to TRBJ2-7, with a possible D match to TRBD2 (5 bases). This CDR3 comprises 13 residues. Germline V CDR1 and CDR2: SGHAT, FQNNGV. The CDR3 sequence is CTSSLRRDYEQYF. The CDR3 region has the DNA TGTACCAGCAGCCTCCGACGGGACTACGAGCAGTACTTC.

J is TRBJ2-7 and V is TRBV5-1, with TRBD1 matching over 7 bases. Unmatched junction bases numbered 10, after V lost 7 bases and J lost 6 bases. Germline V gene lookup returns CDR1 SGHRS and CDR2 YFSETQ. This CDR3 spans 13 amino acids. The CDR3 protein is CASRRQGTGEQYF. CDR3 bases: TGCGCCAGCCGGCGACAGGGAACAGGCGAGCAGTACTTC. Drawing the rest from reference TRBV5-1 and TRBJ2-7, the complete variable domain is KAGVTQTPRYLIKTRGQQVTLSCSPISGHRSVSWYQQTPGQGLQFLFEYFSETQRNKGNFPGRFSGRQFSNSRSEMNVSTLELGDSALYLCASRRQGTGEQYFGPGTRLTVT.

This clone was seen a handful of times. The chain combines TRBV5-1 with TRBJ2-1, with D perhaps being TRBD1 or TRBD2 (5 bases each). CDR3 length: 17 amino acids. The V end lost 1 base, the J end lost 0 bases, and 14 bases lay between the germline ends. Germline V gives CDR1 SGHRS, CDR2 YFSETQ. DNA of the CDR3: TGCGCCAGCAGCTTGCTTGGGACGGCAACCTCCTACAATGAGCAGTTCTTC. Amino acids: CASSLLGTATSYNEQFF.

As for this clone: An end of the junction does not agree with germline; a read error may underlie this. The V call is TRBV6-1, the J call TRBJ1-5; weak D call: TRBD1 (5 bases). This CDR3 has 14 amino acids. Germline values: CDR1 MNHNS, CDR2 SASEGT. DNA of the CDR3: TGTGCCAGCAGTCCCCAGTGGGGCAATCAGCCCCAGCAGTTT. This gives the protein CASSPQWGNQPQQF.

The V gene is TRBV6-5, the J gene TRBJ1-3; D gene uncertain. Looked up from germline, CDR1 is MNHEY and CDR2 is SVGAGI. V shed 6 bases and J shed 1 base, with 10 bases lying between them. This CDR3 is built from 14 residues. CDR3 sequence: CASRYGESGNTIYF. The CDR3 DNA follows: TGTGCCAGCAGGTACGGAGAATCTGGAAACACCATATATTTT.

This clone appeared a few times. The genes are TRBV27 and TRBJ2-6; D is uncertain. The length of the CDR3 is 14 residues. V lost 4 bases and J 3 bases, leaving 7 bases between the germline ends. Germline V gene lookup returns CDR1 MNHEY and CDR2 SMNVEV (reference sequence). This CDR3 is CASSSLVGANVLTF. CDR3 sequence (DNA): TGTGCCAGCAGTTCTCTCGTTGGGGCCAACGTCCTGACTTTC.

The CDR3 sequence: CASSLDSQLTYGYTF. For the CDR3, the DNA is TGTGCCAGCAGCTTAGACAGCCAATTAACCTATGGCTACACCTTC. V gene TRBV7-8 combines with J gene TRBJ1-2; no clear D. Germline V lookup: CDR1 SGHVS, CDR2 FQNEAQ. Trimming left V 1 base short and J 4 bases short, with 13 bases between. The CDR3 runs to 15 residues.

The chain is built from TRBV6-1 and TRBJ1-1; possibly TRBD1 for D (5 bases). This CDR3 contains 11 residues. The V and J ends lost 11 bases and 12 bases respectively, with 19 bases between them. CDR1 MNHNS and CDR2 SASEGT come from the germline V gene. The CDR3 here is CAARQGPESFF. The CDR3 DNA reads TGTGCCGCACGTCAGGGCCCCGAATCTTTCTTT.

This clone occurred once. The chain recombines TRBV5-1 with TRBJ2-2, with D perhaps TRBD2 (5 bases). The CDR3 runs to 16 residues. Trimming removed 2 bases from V and 0 bases from J, with 11 bases in between. CDR1 is SGHRS and CDR2 is YFSETQ in the germline V gene. Written as DNA, the CDR3 is TGCGCCAGCAGCTTCGACCGGGATCCGAACACCGGGGAGCTGTTTTTT. Translating it yields CASSFDRDPNTGELFF.

This clone was observed at least ten times. The rearrangement joins TRBV29-1 to TRBJ2-7, with 7 positions matching TRBD1. This CDR3 spans 14 amino acids. Germline CDR1 is SQVTM and CDR2 is ANQGSEA. V shed 4 bases, J shed 6 bases, and the junction held 12 bases outside the gene matches. DNA of the CDR3: TGCAGCGTTGGGGGTCACAGGGGTGTGGGCGAGCAGTACTTC. Encoded protein: CSVGGHRGVGEQYF.

The rearrangement joins TRBV28 to TRBJ1-1; D gene uncertain. The germline CDR1 and CDR2 sequences are MDHEN and SYDVKM. This CDR3 is built from 14 residues. The V gene lost 4 bases and the J gene lost 4 bases, with 13 bases spanning the gap. Here the CDR3 DNA reads TGTGCCAGCAGTTCCTTCTCAGAGGGCACTGAAGCTTTCTTT. It encodes CASSSFSEGTEAFF.

This clone has just a few counts. This sequence joins TRBV5-1 and TRBJ1-4, with TRBD1 as a possible D gene (5 bases). This CDR3 spans 15 amino acids. Germline CDR1 SGHRS, CDR2 YFSETQ. V was clipped by 3 bases and J by 6 bases, with 15 bases between them. The CDR3 region has the DNA TGCGCCAGCAGCTCGTGGGGGGGTCAATATGAAAAACTGTTTTTT. It is translated as CASSSWGGQYEKLFF.

This clone was picked up many times. The rearrangement links TRBV2 to TRBJ1-5; the D is unclear. The CDR3 has 15 residues. Germline V gene sequence: CDR1 SNHLY, CDR2 FYNNEI. Trimming took 6 bases from V and 6 from J, leaving 18 bases between them. The CDR3 nucleotides are TGTGCCAGCAGCCCAACAACGGAGGGAATTCAGCCCCAGCATTTT. Its translation: CASSPTTEGIQPQHF.